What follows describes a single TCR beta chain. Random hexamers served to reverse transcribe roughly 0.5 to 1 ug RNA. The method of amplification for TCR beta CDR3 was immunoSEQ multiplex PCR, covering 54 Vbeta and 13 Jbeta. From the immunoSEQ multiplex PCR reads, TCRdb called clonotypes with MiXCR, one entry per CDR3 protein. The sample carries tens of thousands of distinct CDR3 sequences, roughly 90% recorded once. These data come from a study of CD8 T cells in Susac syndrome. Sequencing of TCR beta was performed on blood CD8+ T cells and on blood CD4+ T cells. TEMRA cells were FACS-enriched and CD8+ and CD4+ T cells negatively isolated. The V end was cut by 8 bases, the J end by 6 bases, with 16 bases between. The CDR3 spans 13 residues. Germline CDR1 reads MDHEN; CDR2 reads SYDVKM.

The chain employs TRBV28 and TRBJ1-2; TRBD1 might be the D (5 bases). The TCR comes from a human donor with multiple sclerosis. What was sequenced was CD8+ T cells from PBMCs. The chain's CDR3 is CASDIRGGNGYTF. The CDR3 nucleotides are TGTGCCAGCGACATCCGGGGCGGAAATGGCTACACCTTC.